These 2 T cell receptor beta chains originate from one sample sequenced in a study of vaccination and CD4 T cells after COVID-19. An Oncomine TCR Beta short-read assay was used to sequence the DNA from cultured CD4+ T cells. Each CDR3 protein gets one entry after TCRdb re-called the PCR reads with MiXCR. The repertoire holds about 21,000 distinct CDR3 sequences, around 50% seen once, with around 5% in the top ten. These TCRs' antigens remain unknown. Indicated treatment: roughly nine-day PBMC culture with coronavirus spike peptide pools or control peptides (ViraFEST assay). The sequencing input was CD4+ T cells from blood, cultured in vitro. The origin of the receptors is a human donor who had recovered from COVID-19.

In DNA form, the CDR3 reads TGCAGTGCTATAAGGTCGGACGGTAAAGAGACCCAGTACTTC. This gives the protein CSAIRSDGKETQYF. This sequence joins TRBV20-1 and TRBJ2-5; D is undetermined. The CDR3 runs 14 residues. V lost 4 bases and J lost 3, with 15 bases in between. Germline V CDR1 and CDR2: DFQATT, SNEGSKA (reference sequence).

V is TRBV11-2 and J is TRBJ2-1; no reliable D call. Deletions cut 2 bases from V and 5 bases from J, with 4 bases between. This CDR3 has 12 amino acids. CDR1 is SGHAT, CDR2 FQNNGV, per germline. The CDR3 spells CASSLLNNEQFF. For the CDR3, the DNA is TGTGCCAGCAGCTTACTGAACAATGAGCAGTTCTTC.